This TCR beta chain was sequenced for a study of blood T cell repertoires in COVID-19. Looking at the study overall: Sites in the United States, Italy and Spain provided acute and convalescent COVID-19 samples. PBMCs, B-cell-depleted T cells, or T cells provided the cDNA or gDNA that made up the material.

As originally analysed: Estimation of nucleated cell counts was performed using reference gene primer amplification. Assay used: immunoSEQ multiplex PCR; TCRdb lists only in-frame clones, some missing. From that table come the V and J calls and clone size; the DNA was used to work out D and trimming. The table shows roughly 59,000 clones, with around 85% occurring only once. CDR3 length: 14 residues. Germline V gene sequence: CDR1 MNHEY, CDR2 SMNVEV (reference sequence). With 6 bases removed from V and 0 bases from J, the gap between germline ends came to 9 bases. The chain couples TRBV27 to TRBJ1-3, with D perhaps matching TRBD1 (5 bases). Input material: peripheral blood. The source of this sequence is a human donor in a cohort sampled during active COVID-19. For the CDR3, the DNA is TGTGCCAGCAGGACAGCGTCCTCTGGAAACACCATATATTTT. It specifies CASRTASSGNTIYF.